The TCR beta chain under discussion was sequenced for a study of siplizumab effects on memory and regulatory T cells. Comment on this clone: Its cognate antigen is unknown.

TCRdb keeps only in-frame clones here, not all; method: immunoSEQ multiplex PCR. Here the sample spans approximately 100,000 clones, around 92% being singletons. The V end lost 5 bases, the J end lost 5 bases, and 6 bases lay between the germline ends. CDR3 size: 12 residues. In germline, CDR1 is SGHTA, CDR2 FQGTGA. Notes on the study in general: Major contributors to the alloresponse seemed to be naive T cells, which also appeared more diverse than memory cells.

This chain links TRBV7-3 with TRBJ2-2; D gene uncertain. The specimen was Tregs sorted from blood. The receptor's source is a human donor in good health. DNA for the CDR3: TGTGCCAGCAGCCCCGGTACCGGGGAGCTGTTTTTT. It is translated as CASSPGTGELFF.